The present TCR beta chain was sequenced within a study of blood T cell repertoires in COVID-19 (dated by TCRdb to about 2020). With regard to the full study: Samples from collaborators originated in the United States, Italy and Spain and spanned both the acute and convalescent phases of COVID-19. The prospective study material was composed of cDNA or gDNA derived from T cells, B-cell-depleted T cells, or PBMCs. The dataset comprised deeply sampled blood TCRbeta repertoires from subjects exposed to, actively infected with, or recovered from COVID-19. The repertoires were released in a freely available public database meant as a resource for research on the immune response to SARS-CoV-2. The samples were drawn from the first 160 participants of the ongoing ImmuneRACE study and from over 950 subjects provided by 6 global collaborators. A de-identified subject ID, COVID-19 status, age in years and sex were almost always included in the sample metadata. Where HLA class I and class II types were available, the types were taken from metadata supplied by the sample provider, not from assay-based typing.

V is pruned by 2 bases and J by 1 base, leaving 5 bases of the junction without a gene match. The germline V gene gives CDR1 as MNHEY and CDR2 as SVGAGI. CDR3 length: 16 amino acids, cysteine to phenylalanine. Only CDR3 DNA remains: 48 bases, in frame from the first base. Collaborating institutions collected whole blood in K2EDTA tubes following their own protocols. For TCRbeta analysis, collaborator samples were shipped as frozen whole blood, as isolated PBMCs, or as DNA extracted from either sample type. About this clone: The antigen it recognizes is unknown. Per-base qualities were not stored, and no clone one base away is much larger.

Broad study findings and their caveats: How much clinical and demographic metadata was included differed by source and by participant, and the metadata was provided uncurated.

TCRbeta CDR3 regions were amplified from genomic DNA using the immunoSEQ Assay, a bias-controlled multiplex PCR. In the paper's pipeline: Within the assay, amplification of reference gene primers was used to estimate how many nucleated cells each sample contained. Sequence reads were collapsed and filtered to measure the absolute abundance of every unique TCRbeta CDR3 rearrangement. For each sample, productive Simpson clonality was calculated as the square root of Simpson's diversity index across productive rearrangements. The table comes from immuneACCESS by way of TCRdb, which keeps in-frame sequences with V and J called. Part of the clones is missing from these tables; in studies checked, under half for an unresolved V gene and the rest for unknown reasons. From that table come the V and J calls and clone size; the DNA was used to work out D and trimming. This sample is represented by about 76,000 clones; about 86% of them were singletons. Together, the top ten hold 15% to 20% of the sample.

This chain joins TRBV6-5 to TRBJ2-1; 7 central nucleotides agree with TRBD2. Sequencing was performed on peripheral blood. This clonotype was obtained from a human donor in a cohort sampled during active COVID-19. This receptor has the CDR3 CASSYSGSGSYNEQFF. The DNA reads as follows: TGTGCCAGCAGTTACAGCGGTAGCGGGTCCTACAATGAGCAGTTCTTC.